The 9 T cell receptor beta chains listed next were all sequenced from one sample in a study of cytomegalovirus exposure and HLA in healthy donors. In the PCR, 60 Vbeta and 13 Jbeta primers were used. Sequencing was performed with immunoSEQ multiplex PCR; in TCRdb, only in-frame clones are kept and a portion is missing. The repertoire has 90,000 to 150,000 clones, nearly 80% of them found once; the top ten carry roughly 3.1%. The sample taken for sequencing was PBMCs. The receptors derive from a young woman in good health and CMV-seropositive.

The chain employs TRBV29-1 and TRBJ2-3, with a weak D call TRBD1 (5 bases). CDR3 length: 14 amino acids. Trimming cost V 5 bases and J 2 bases, with 14 bases left between them. Germline V gives CDR1 SQVTM, CDR2 ANQGSEA. CDR3: CSVSIDSYTDTQYF. DNA of the CDR3: TGCAGCGTTAGTATCGACAGCTACACAGATACGCAGTATTTT.

The chain has TRBV13 and TRBJ2-2; possibly TRBD2 for D (6 bases). The V gene's germline CDR1 is PRHDT and CDR2 FYEKMQ (reference sequence). This CDR3 is 16 amino acids long. The V gene lost 5 bases and the J gene lost 4 bases, with 17 bases spanning the gap. This CDR3 reads CASSPLGGVGTGELFF. In DNA form, the CDR3 reads TGTGCCAGCAGCCCCCTCGGCGGGGTGGGCACCGGGGAGCTGTTTTTT.

V is TRBV7-3 and J is TRBJ2-1; D possibly corresponds to TRBD1 (5 bases). The V gene lost 1 base and the J gene lost 0 bases, with 7 bases spanning the gap. This CDR3 spans 15 amino acids. Germline loops: CDR1 SGHTA, CDR2 FQGTGA. The CDR3, as DNA: TGTGCCAGCAGCTTAAGACAGAGCTCCTACAATGAGCAGTTCTTC. Amino acids: CASSLRQSSYNEQFF.

This clone has only one observation. This sequence joins TRBV28 and TRBJ1-1; D is unresolved. Trimming pared 3 bases from V and 4 bases from J, leaving 6 bases between. Germline V lookup: CDR1 MDHEN, CDR2 SYDVKM. This CDR3 comprises 12 residues. CDR3 protein: CASSLRLTEAFF. The CDR3 nucleotides read TGTGCCAGCAGTTTGAGGCTCACTGAAGCTTTCTTT. The variable domain in full, completed from reference TRBV28 and TRBJ1-1, reads DVKVTQSSRYLVKRTGEKVFLECVQDMDHENMFWYRQDPGLGLRLIYFSYDVKMKEKGDIPEGYSVSREKKERFSLILESASTNQTSMYLCASSLRLTEAFFGQGTRLTVV.

This rearrangement joins TRBV5-6 to TRBJ2-4, with a tentative D call TRBD2 (7 bases). The germline V gene encodes CDR1 SGHDT and CDR2 YYEEEE. V lost 6 bases to trimming and J lost 7 bases, with 23 bases between them. This CDR3 has 16 amino acids. This chain's CDR3 is CASNSRRGGQGNIQYF. The CDR3 DNA reads TGTGCCAGCAATTCTAGGAGGGGGGGCCAGGGTAACATTCAGTACTTC.

J is TRBJ2-2 and V is TRBV30; possibly TRBD1 for D (6 bases). The CDR3 has 14 amino acids. The V end was cut by 1 base, the J end by 5 bases, with 11 bases between. Per germline, CDR1 GTSNPN and CDR2 SVGIG (reference sequence). Here the CDR3 DNA reads TGTGCCTGGAGTGCCCTGACAGGAACCGGGGAGCTGTTTTTT. It yields the protein CAWSALTGTGELFF.

The V and J genes are TRBV10-3 and TRBJ2-1; 11 nucleotides line up with TRBD2. The V gene's germline CDR1 is ENHRY and CDR2 SYGVKD. This CDR3 has 16 amino acids. The junction had 5 bases not matched to a gene; V was cut back by 2 bases and J by 5 bases. The DNA for the CDR3 is TGTGCCATCAGTGAGAATCCTAGCGGGGGGAACAATGAGCAGTTCTTC. This translates into CAISENPSGGNNEQFF.

The chain couples TRBV5-1 to TRBJ2-3; possibly TRBD2 for D (7 bases). This CDR3 has 17 amino acids. Germline V lookup: CDR1 SGHRS, CDR2 YFSETQ. The ends were cut back, 3 bases at V and 3 bases at J, with 20 bases in the middle. CDR3 residues: CASSSTSTGLGTDTQYF. CDR3 sequence (DNA): TGCGCCAGCAGCTCGACTTCGACAGGACTAGGGACAGATACGCAGTATTTT.

The J gene is TRBJ2-2, the V gene TRBV6-5, with D possibly TRBD2 on 5 matching bases. Deletions cut 6 bases from V and 6 bases from J, with 14 bases between. The V gene's germline CDR1 is MNHEY and CDR2 SVGAGI. The CDR3 sequence is 14 residues long. CDR3: CASSLDYPAGELFF. CDR3 nucleotides: TGTGCCAGCAGCCTTGACTACCCCGCCGGGGAGCTGTTTTTT.